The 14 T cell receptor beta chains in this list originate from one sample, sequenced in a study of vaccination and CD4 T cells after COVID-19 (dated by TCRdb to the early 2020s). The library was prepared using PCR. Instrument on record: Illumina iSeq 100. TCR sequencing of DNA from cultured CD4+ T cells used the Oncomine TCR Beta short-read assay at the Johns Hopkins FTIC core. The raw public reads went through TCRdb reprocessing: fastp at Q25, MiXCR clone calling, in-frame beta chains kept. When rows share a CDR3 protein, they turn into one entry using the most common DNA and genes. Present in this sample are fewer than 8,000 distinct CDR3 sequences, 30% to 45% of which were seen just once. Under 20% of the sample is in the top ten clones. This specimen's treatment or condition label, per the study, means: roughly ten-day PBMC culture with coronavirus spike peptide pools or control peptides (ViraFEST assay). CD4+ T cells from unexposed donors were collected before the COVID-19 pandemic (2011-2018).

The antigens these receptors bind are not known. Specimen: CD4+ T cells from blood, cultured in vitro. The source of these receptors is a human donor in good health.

The CDR3 is CASSLSGLAGGPGQAGELFF. The DNA for the CDR3 is TGTGCCAGCAGCTTGTCGGGCCTAGCGGGAGGGCCGGGTCAAGCCGGGGAGCTGTTTTTT. This sequence joins TRBV5-4 and TRBJ2-2; TRBD2 agrees at 12 bases. The CDR3 runs to 20 residues. After removal of 1 base from V and 6 bases from J, the junction contained 16 bases not matched to a gene. Germline assignment: CDR1 SGHNT and CDR2 YYREEE (reference sequence).

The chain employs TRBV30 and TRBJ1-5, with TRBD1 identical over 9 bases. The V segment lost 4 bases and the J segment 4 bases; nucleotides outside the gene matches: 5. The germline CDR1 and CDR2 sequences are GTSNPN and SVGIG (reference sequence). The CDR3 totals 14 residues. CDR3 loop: CAWKDRGNNQPQHF. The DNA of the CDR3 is TGTGCCTGGAAGGACAGGGGAAATAATCAGCCCCAGCATTTT.

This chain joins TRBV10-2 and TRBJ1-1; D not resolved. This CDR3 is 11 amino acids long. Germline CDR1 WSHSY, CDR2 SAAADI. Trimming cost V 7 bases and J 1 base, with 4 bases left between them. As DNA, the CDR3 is TGCGCCAGCACACAGAACACTGAAGCTTTCTTT. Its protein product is CASTQNTEAFF.

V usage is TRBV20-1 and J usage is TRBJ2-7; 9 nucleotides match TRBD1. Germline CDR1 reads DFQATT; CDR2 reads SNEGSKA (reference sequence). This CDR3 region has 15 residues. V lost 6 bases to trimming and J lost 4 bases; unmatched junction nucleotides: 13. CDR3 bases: TGCAGTGCCAACACCCCGGGACAGGGATCTTACGAGCAGTACTTC. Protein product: CSANTPGQGSYEQYF.

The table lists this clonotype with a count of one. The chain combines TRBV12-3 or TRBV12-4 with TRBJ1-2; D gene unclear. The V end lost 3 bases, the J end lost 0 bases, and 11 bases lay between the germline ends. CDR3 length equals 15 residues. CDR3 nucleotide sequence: TGTGCCAGCAGTTTTGGAGCATTAGCTAACTATGGCTACACCTTC. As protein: CASSFGALANYGYTF.

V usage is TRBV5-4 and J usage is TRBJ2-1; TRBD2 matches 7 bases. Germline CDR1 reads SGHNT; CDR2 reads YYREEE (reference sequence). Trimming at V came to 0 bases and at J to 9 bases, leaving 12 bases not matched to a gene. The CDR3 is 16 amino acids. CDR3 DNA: TGTGCCAGCAGCTTGGCCGTGGGCTCGGGGGAGGGTGAGCAGTTCTTC. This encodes CASSLAVGSGEGEQFF.

The CDR3 region has the DNA TGCAGTGCTACCCCCCGGGGAGGAGCGGATCAGCCCCAGCATTTT. Protein: CSATPRGGADQPQHF. The chain combines TRBV20-1 with TRBJ1-5, with D uncertain. Per germline, CDR1 DFQATT and CDR2 SNEGSKA (reference sequence). CDR3 size: 15 residues. Trimming cost V 4 bases and J 5 bases, with 18 bases left between them.

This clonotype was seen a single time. CDR3 nucleotide sequence: TGCAGCGTTGAGGAAACGCCTGCAGACACTGAAGCTTTCTTT. Residues: CSVEETPADTEAFF. The gene calls are TRBV29-1 and TRBJ1-1; D gene unclear. Germline CDR1 is SQVTM and CDR2 is ANQGSEA. CDR3 length equals 14 residues. V dropped 3 bases and J dropped 3 bases, with 14 bases sitting between them.

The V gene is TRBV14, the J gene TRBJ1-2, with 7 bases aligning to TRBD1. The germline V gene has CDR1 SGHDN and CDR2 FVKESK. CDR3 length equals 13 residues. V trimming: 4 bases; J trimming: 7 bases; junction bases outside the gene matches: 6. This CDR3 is CASSREGASGYTF. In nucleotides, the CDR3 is TGTGCCAGCAGCCGGGAGGGGGCGAGTGGCTACACCTTC.

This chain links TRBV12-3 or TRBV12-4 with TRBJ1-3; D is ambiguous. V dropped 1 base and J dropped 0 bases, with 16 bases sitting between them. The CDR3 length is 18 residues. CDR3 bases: TGTGCCAGCAGTTTAGGAAGGACTGCCGGCTACTCTGGAAACACCATATATTTT. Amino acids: CASSLGRTAGYSGNTIYF.

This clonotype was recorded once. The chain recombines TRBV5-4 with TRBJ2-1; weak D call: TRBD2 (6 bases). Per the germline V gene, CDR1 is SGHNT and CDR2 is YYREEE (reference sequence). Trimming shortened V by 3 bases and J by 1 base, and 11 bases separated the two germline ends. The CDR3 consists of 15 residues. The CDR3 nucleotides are TGTGCCAGCAGCTCGGAGGGGTGGTCCTACAATGAGCAGTTCTTC. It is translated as CASSSEGWSYNEQFF.

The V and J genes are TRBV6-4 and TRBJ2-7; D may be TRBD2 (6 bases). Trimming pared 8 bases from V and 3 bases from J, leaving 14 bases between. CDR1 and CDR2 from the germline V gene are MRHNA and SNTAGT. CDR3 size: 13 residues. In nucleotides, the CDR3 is TGTGCCAGCGCCCGGGACTCCAACTACGAGCAGTACTTC. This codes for CASARDSNYEQYF.

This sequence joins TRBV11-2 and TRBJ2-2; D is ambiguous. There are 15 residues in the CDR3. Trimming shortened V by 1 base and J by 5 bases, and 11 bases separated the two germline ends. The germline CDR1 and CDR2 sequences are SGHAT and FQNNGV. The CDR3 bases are TGTGCCAGCAGCTTAGTATCGAGATCAACCGGGGAGCTGTTTTTT. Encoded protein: CASSLVSRSTGELFF.

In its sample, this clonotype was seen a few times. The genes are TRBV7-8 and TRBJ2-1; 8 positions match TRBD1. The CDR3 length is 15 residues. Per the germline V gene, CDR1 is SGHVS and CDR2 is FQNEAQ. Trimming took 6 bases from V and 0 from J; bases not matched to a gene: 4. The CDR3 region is CASRDRASSYNEQFF. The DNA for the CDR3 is TGTGCCAGCAGGGACAGGGCCAGCTCCTACAATGAGCAGTTCTTC.